The 17 T cell receptor beta chains below come from one sample, sequenced in a study of blood T cell repertoires in COVID-19. The table came from immunoSEQ multiplex PCR; TCRdb's copy has only in-frame clones and leaves some out. The table has 200,000 to 250,000 clones, approximately 90% seen once. The sequencing sample was made of peripheral blood. The source of these receptors is a man younger than 45 with COVID-19, enrolled during active disease.

The genes are TRBV5-1 and TRBJ2-3, with TRBD2 identical over 8 bases. CDR1 is SGHRS and CDR2 is YFSETQ in the germline V gene. V lost 4 bases to trimming and J lost 2 bases; unmatched junction nucleotides: 6. The CDR3 is 15 amino acids. CDR3 protein: CASSLPAGDTDTQYF. CDR3 DNA: TGCGCCAGCAGCCTCCCAGCGGGAGACACAGATACGCAGTATTTT.

The J gene is TRBJ2-3, the V gene TRBV3-1 (or the pseudogene TRBV3-2); tentatively, D is TRBD1 (5 bases). The germline V and J ends were trimmed by 1 base and 2 bases, with 10 bases remaining between them. In germline, CDR1 is LGHDT, CDR2 YNNKEL (reference sequence). This CDR3 comprises 15 residues. CDR3 coding DNA: TGTGCCAGCAGCCAAGTCTTCGGACACACAGATACGCAGTATTTT. This gives the protein CASSQVFGHTDTQYF.

The CDR3 DNA reads TGTGCCACCAGTGATTTGCAGTTCAGCTCCTACAATGAGCAGTTCTTC. This sequence encodes CATSDLQFSSYNEQFF. The genes are TRBV24-1 and TRBJ2-1; D uncertain. Germline V gene data show CDR1 as KGHDR and CDR2 as SFDVKD. The germline V and J ends were trimmed by 0 bases and 0 bases, with 8 bases remaining between them. The CDR3 is made up of 16 amino acids.

The rearrangement joins TRBV27 to TRBJ2-3; 12 bases align to TRBD2. Losses at the gene ends were 5 bases for V and 7 bases for J; bases not matched to a gene: 13. This CDR3 spans 17 amino acids. Germline-derived CDR1 and CDR2 are MNHEY and SMNVEV (reference sequence). The DNA for the CDR3 is TGTGCCAGCAGTCCGACCGATCTAGCGGGGGGGCCGAATACGCAGTATTTT. This sequence encodes CASSPTDLAGGPNTQYF.

The chain has TRBV9 and TRBJ2-1; 11 nucleotides line up with TRBD2. From germline, CDR1 is SGDLS and CDR2 YYNGEE. Unmatched junction bases numbered 4, after V lost 4 bases and J lost 4 bases. The CDR3 consists of 15 residues. CDR3 sequence: CASSPTSGDYNEQFF. The CDR3 DNA reads as TGTGCCAGCAGCCCGACTAGCGGGGATTACAATGAGCAGTTCTTC.

This chain joins TRBV27 and TRBJ2-7, with TRBD1 matching 7 bases. V shed 5 bases, J shed 3 bases, and the junction held 10 bases outside the gene matches. CDR1 and CDR2 (germline): MNHEY, SMNVEV (reference sequence). This CDR3 is built from 15 residues. The DNA of the CDR3 is TGTGCCAGCAGTATTACGACAGGGACCAACTACGAGCAGTACTTC. This encodes CASSITTGTNYEQYF.

This chain joins TRBV10-3 and TRBJ1-1; perhaps TRBD1 as D (5 bases). V was pared by 2 bases and J by 8 bases, with 12 bases between. This CDR3 has 13 residues. CDR1 is ENHRY and CDR2 is SYGVKD in the germline V gene. The CDR3 loop reads CAISERDRKEAFF. CDR3 nucleotides: TGTGCCATCAGTGAGAGAGACAGAAAAGAAGCTTTCTTT.

This clone came up once. J is TRBJ1-4 and V is TRBV7-2; 10 bases match TRBD1. J lost 0 bases, V lost 5 bases, and 6 bases had no gene match. This CDR3 is 17 amino acids long. The V gene's germline CDR1 is SGHTA and CDR2 FQGNSA. The CDR3 DNA follows: TGTGCCAGCAGCCCCCGACAGGGGGCCACAACTAATGAAAAACTGTTTTTT. This sequence encodes CASSPRQGATTNEKLFF.

This sequence joins TRBV28 and TRBJ2-5, with 9 nucleotides matching TRBD1. Losses at the gene ends were 8 bases for V and 5 bases for J; bases not matched to a gene: 12. The CDR3 sequence is 15 residues long. Germline CDR1 is MDHEN and CDR2 is SYDVKM. The CDR3 bases are TGTGCCAGCTTAGGTTGGGGACAGGGTAGCGAGACCCAGTACTTC. Residues: CASLGWGQGSETQYF.

The V and J genes are TRBV24-1 and TRBJ1-2; maybe TRBD1 (5 bases). The V gene lost 6 bases and the J gene lost 5 bases, with 9 bases spanning the gap. The CDR3 contains 12 residues. Germline CDR1 and CDR2: KGHDR and SFDVKD. The CDR3 protein is CATSSQGYGYTF. Here the CDR3 DNA reads TGTGCCACCAGTTCCCAGGGTTATGGCTACACCTTC.

This rearrangement joins TRBV6-5 to TRBJ2-1; TRBD1 matches 9 bases. The CDR3 is 12 residues long. Germline CDR1 is MNHEY and CDR2 is SVGAGI. V lost 5 bases, J lost 14 bases, and 7 bases stayed unmatched. CDR3 residues: CASSRRTGEEFF. DNA for the CDR3: TGTGCCAGCAGTCGCCGGACAGGGGAGGAGTTCTTC.

About this clone: The germline gene is not matched at one end of the junction; a read error may be the cause. The chain has TRBV14 and TRBJ2-2; no clear D. Germline values: CDR1 SGHDN, CDR2 FVKESK. The CDR3 runs to 16 residues. CDR3: CVSSQDWWQSTGELFF. CDR3 in DNA: TGTGTCAGCAGCCAAGATTGGTGGCAATCCACCGGGGAGCTGTTTTTT. The full variable domain, its missing parts supplied by reference TRBV14 and TRBJ2-2, is EAGVTQFPSHSVIEKGQTVTLRCDPISGHDNLYWYRRVMGKEIKFLLHFVKESKQDESGMPNNRFLAERTGGTYSTLKVQPAELEDSGVYFCVSSQDWWQSTGELFFGEGSRLTVL.

The chain links TRBV6-2 or TRBV6-3 to TRBJ2-1; D unresolved. The CDR3 loop spans 14 amino acids. Germline CDR1 reads MNHEY; CDR2 reads SVGEGT. The ends were cut back, 5 bases at V and 4 bases at J, with 12 bases in the middle. CDR3 nucleotide sequence: TGTGCCAGCAGTATGACTCAGCAGTACAATGAGCAGTTCTTC. This sequence encodes CASSMTQQYNEQFF.

The gene calls are TRBV12-3 or TRBV12-4 and TRBJ1-2; D unresolved. The length of the CDR3 is 11 residues. The ends were cut back, 6 bases at V and 4 bases at J, with 6 bases in the middle. The CDR3 coding sequence is TGTGCCAGCAGCCTCGGCTATGGCTACACCTTC. It translates to CASSLGYGYTF.

This clone has a single count. The V call is TRBV11-2, the J call TRBJ1-5, with D maybe TRBD1 (6 bases). From germline, CDR1 is SGHAT and CDR2 FQNNGV. The germline V and J ends were trimmed by 1 base and 4 bases, with 11 bases remaining between them. The CDR3 covers 15 residues. The CDR3 loop is CASSLGGGRNQPQHF. CDR3 DNA sequence: TGTGCCAGCAGCTTAGGAGGGGGTAGAAATCAGCCCCAGCATTTT.

The chain combines TRBV11-2 with TRBJ1-6; 8 positions match TRBD1. Germline-derived CDR1 and CDR2 are SGHAT and FQNNGV. The CDR3 is 15 amino acids. V was clipped by 6 bases and J by 5 bases; unmatched bases: 6. The CDR3 bases are TGTGCCAGCAGGCCATACAGGGGGGATAATTCACCCCTCCACTTT. Encoded protein: CASRPYRGDNSPLHF.

CDR3 nucleotide sequence: TGTGCCAGCAGCTGGTCGGGGCCGACAGGGTCTAATGAAAAACTGTTTTTT. This gives the protein CASSWSGPTGSNEKLFF. This chain uses TRBV7-9 with TRBJ1-4; 7 nucleotides match TRBD1. Germline V gene lookup returns CDR1 SEHNR and CDR2 FQNEAQ (reference sequence). With V trimmed by 4 bases and J by 3 bases, 11 bases remained unmatched. The CDR3 is 17 amino acids.